A selection of T cell receptor beta chains follows, all from one sample in a study of glioma-infiltrating T cells. MiXCR, run by TCRdb on the multiplex PCR reads, gives a single entry per CDR3 protein. The repertoire holds 100,000 to 150,000 distinct CDR3 sequences, with more than 20% as singletons. The sample taken for sequencing was glioma tissue, nonneoplastic brain tissue, or PBMCs (not recorded which). These receptors all stem from a human donor with low-grade glioma or glioblastoma, undergoing nonglioma brain surgery, or in good health (not recorded which). CDR3s include the opening cysteine and the closing phenylalanine or tryptophan. D genes are given only for firm matches. Expanded clones are given a class, and other clones once, few, many or no size at all.

clone_size j_call v_call d_call cdr3_nt cdr3_aa
many TRBJ2-2 TRBV7-2 . TGTGCCAGCAGCCCGGGACCGAACACCGGGGAGCTGTTTTTT CASSPGPNTGELFF
few TRBJ2-7 TRBV12-5 . TGTGCTAGTGGCTCCCCCCACGGGAACTCCTACGAGCAGTACTTC CASGSPHGNSYEQYF
many TRBJ2-1 TRBV11-1 TRBD2 TGTGCCAGCAGCTTAGAGGCTAGCGGGAGCCCCTACAATGAGCAGTTCTTC CASSLEASGSPYNEQFF
few TRBJ1-2 TRBV5-1 TRBD1 TGCGCCAGCAGCAGAGGACAGGGGCGCGACTATGGCTACACCTTC CASSRGQGRDYGYTF
many TRBJ1-5 TRBV20-1 . TGCAGTGCTAGTACAGCGGGAAATCAGCCCCAGCATTTT CSASTAGNQPQHF
. TRBJ2-7 TRBV13 . TGTGCCAGCGGAGCAGGGGAACCCGAATCCTACGAGCAGTACTTC CASGAGEPESYEQYF
few TRBJ2-3 TRBV7-3 . TGTGCCAGCAGCTTAACGGATGGGGGCAGAGATACGCAGTATTTT CASSLTDGGRDTQYF
many TRBJ2-3 TRBV7-8 . TGTGCCAGCAGCCTAGGCCGGGTACTCACAGATACGCAGTATTTT CASSLGRVLTDTQYF
many TRBJ1-5 TRBV6-1 TRBD1 TGTGCCAGCAGTATCAATTCCGGGACAGGTTTTAGTCAGCCCCAGCATTTT CASSINSGTGFSQPQHF
many TRBJ2-3 TRBV5-4 . TGTGCCAGCAGCTCTTATGGTGGCACAGATACGCAGTATTTT CASSSYGGTDTQYF
many TRBJ2-7 TRBV2 . TGTGCCAGCACCCGGGACCATCCCACCTACGAGCAGTACTTC CASTRDHPTYEQYF
many TRBJ2-5 TRBV28 . TGTGCCAGCGGGATCGGAGGGCGGGAGACCCAGTACTTC CASGIGGRETQYF
many TRBJ2-5 TRBV6-2/TRBV6-3 . TGTGCCAGCAGTTACTCGACGGGACAAGAGACCCAGTACTTC CASSYSTGQETQYF
many TRBJ1-5 TRBV20-1 . TGCAGTGCTAGTGATGGGCAGGGTCGGTATCAGCCCCAGCATTTT CSASDGQGRYQPQHF
many TRBJ2-1 TRBV6-6 . TGTGCCAGCAGTTACCTGGCGGGAAGGTCGAATGAGCAGTTCTTC CASSYLAGRSNEQFF
many TRBJ2-5 TRBV20-1 TRBD2 TGCAGTGCTACCCGGACTAGCGGCCAAGAGACCCAGTACTTC CSATRTSGQETQYF
many TRBJ1-1 TRBV20-1 . TGCAGTGCTAGACAGGGGCTCATGAACACTGAAGCTTTCTTT CSARQGLMNTEAFF
few TRBJ2-7 TRBV7-8 TRBD1 TGTGCCAGCAGCTCTCCACCTAAATATGACAGGGGACTCTCCTACGAGCAGTACTTC CASSSPPKYDRGLSYEQYF
many TRBJ1-1 TRBV3-1 TRBD1 TGTGCCAGCAGCCAAATCCAGACAGGGGCGGAGCAGGCTTTCTTT CASSQIQTGAEQAFF
many TRBJ2-7 TRBV18 TRBD2 TGTGCCAGCTCACCAACGGGGGGCTCCTACGAGCAGTACTTC CASSPTGGSYEQYF
many TRBJ1-5 TRBV4-3 . TGCGCCAGCAGCCAAGAACCAGGGCCCCAGCCCCAGCATTTT CASSQEPGPQPQHF
. TRBJ1-1 TRBV12-3/TRBV12-4 TRBD1 TGTGCCAGCAGCCGCCAACCGGCGACAGGGCCTAACACTGAAGCTTTCTTT CASSRQPATGPNTEAFF
many TRBJ2-1 TRBV19 . TGTGCCAGTAGTGCGCGTGGCAATGAGCAGTTCTTC CASSARGNEQFF
many TRBJ1-3 TRBV15 . TGTGCCACCAGCGGCGGCGGGGGCGATGCTTTGTCCGGAAACACCATATATTTT CATSGGGGDALSGNTIYF
few TRBJ2-7 TRBV7-3 . TGTGCCAGCAGCTTAACGGGCGGGTGGGAGCAGTACTTC CASSLTGGWEQYF
many TRBJ2-7 TRBV28 . TGTGCCAGCAGTCCCTTTCCGACTCCCTACGAGCAGTACTTC CASSPFPTPYEQYF
. TRBJ1-4 TRBV7-9 . TGTGCCAGCAGCTTTAGTCAGATGAATGAAAAACTGTTTTTT CASSFSQMNEKLFF
many TRBJ1-1 TRBV20-1 . TGCAGTGCTAGAGATTATTCTGGGTTCCCGAACACTGAAGCTTTCTTT CSARDYSGFPNTEAFF
many TRBJ1-1 TRBV19 . TGTGCCAGTAGGATGACCCCCCACGGCGGTGTGGGAGCTTTCTTT CASRMTPHGGVGAFF
many TRBJ2-7 TRBV4-1 TRBD2 TGCGCCAGCAGCCAAGATGCGGGAGTGAACGAGCAGTACTTC CASSQDAGVNEQYF
many TRBJ2-7 TRBV15 . TGTGCCACCAGCAGAGGTTCGGGCTTCGACTACGAGCAGTACTTC CATSRGSGFDYEQYF
many TRBJ2-1 TRBV7-2 TRBD1 TGTGCCAGCAGCTTCGCCCCCGGGACAGGGTTCAATGAGCAGTTCTTC CASSFAPGTGFNEQFF
many TRBJ2-3 TRBV19 . TGTGCCAGTAGTTCCCGCCGTGGTGGAGATACGCAGTATTTT CASSSRRGGDTQYF
many TRBJ1-5 TRBV28 TRBD1 TGTGCCAGCAGTTTTCGGCAGGGGGGCCCCCGGAGCCAGCATTTT CASSFRQGGPRSQHF
many TRBJ2-7 TRBV7-9 . TGTGCCAGCAGCTTAGGGAGCGGCCTGGAGTACTTC CASSLGSGLEYF
. TRBJ2-1 TRBV20-1 . TGCAGTGCTAGAGATACTAGCCGGGGTGCCAATGGGCAGTTCTTC CSARDTSRGANGQFF
many TRBJ2-3 TRBV27 TRBD2 TGTGCCAGCAGTTTTGCGGGGGGCGGGACAGATACGCAGTATTTT CASSFAGGGTDTQYF
many TRBJ1-1 TRBV15 . TGTGCCACCAGCAGCCGGGGGGTGAATGAAGCTTTCTTT CATSSRGVNEAFF
many TRBJ1-2 TRBV2 TRBD1 TGTGCCAGCATGAAAGGGACAGAGAGAGACTATGGCTACACCTTC CASMKGTERDYGYTF
many TRBJ2-7 TRBV4-1 . TGCGCCAGCAGCCAGAACACATTATACGAGCAGTACTTC CASSQNTLYEQYF
many TRBJ1-2 TRBV20-1 . TGCAGTGCTAGAGACCCTAACTATGGCTACACCTTC CSARDPNYGYTF
many TRBJ2-7 TRBV29-1 TRBD2 TGCAGCGTCCTCGTAGCGGGAGGGCTCTCCTACGAGCAGTACTTC CSVLVAGGLSYEQYF
many TRBJ2-7 TRBV4-1 TRBD1 TGCGCCAGCAGCCAAGTCCCATCGCGCGCGGACAGGGAAGAGCAGTACTTC CASSQVPSRADREEQYF
. TRBJ1-2 TRBV2 . TGTGCCAGCAGTGATAGCGGCTATGGCTACACCTTC CASSDSGYGYTF
many TRBJ1-2 TRBV14 TRBD1 TGTGCCAGCAGCCCGACAGGGAGGGCTAACTATGGCTACACCTTC CASSPTGRANYGYTF